This T cell receptor (beta chain) was obtained from a study of T cells in localized non-small cell lung cancer. General study findings and limits: Uninvolved adjacent lung showed peak T cell clonality, exceeding tumor. A higher density of T cells in blood coincided with extended overall survival. Across samples, adjacent lung featured a median roughly 56 of the top 100 tumor clones.

Germline V lookup: CDR1 MNHEY, CDR2 SVGAGI. This CDR3 spans 15 amino acids. With 5 bases clipped from V and 1 base from J, the junction kept 7 bases outside the gene matches. This clone was observed a handful of times. Its antigen remains unknown. Method: immunoSEQ multiplex PCR; TCRdb's copy keeps in-frame clones and lacks some. The sample has 65,000 to 90,000 clones; about three quarters are singletons. This receptor was taken from a man aged 40 to 70 with stage II squamous cell lung carcinoma. This sample comprised PBMCs, obtained before any cancer treatment. The V call is TRBV6-5, the J call TRBJ1-1, with TRBD1 matching over 7 bases. As DNA, the CDR3 is TGTGCCAGCAGTAAAGACAGGGCGCGGAACACTGAAGCTTTCTTT. This sequence encodes CASSKDRARNTEAFF.